This entry is about one T cell receptor (beta chain). No antigen is known for it. Sequencing was performed with immunoSEQ multiplex PCR; in TCRdb, only in-frame clones are kept and a portion is missing. The sample has over 11,000 clones, roughly four fifths seen once; the top ten hold about 2.2%. These data come from a study of neoadjuvant anti-PD-1 for oral cavity cancer. Whole-study results and caveats: With three patients per group, TCR findings need larger cohorts.

The germline V gene encodes CDR1 SGHVS and CDR2 FQNEAQ. With 7 bases removed from V and 2 bases from J, the gap between germline ends came to 11 bases. This CDR3 contains 13 residues. Time point denoted: after neoadjuvant nivolumab, at surgical resection. Patients were newly diagnosed with stage II-IVA oral cavity squamous cell carcinoma without prior systemic or radiation treatment. V usage is TRBV7-8 and J usage is TRBJ1-1; the D is unclear. Sample: PBMCs, taken after nivolumab (anti-PD-1) treatment. This receptor was obtained from a person between 35 and 79 years old with oral cavity squamous cell carcinoma. The CDR3 reads CASTHTFNTEAFF. CDR3 nucleotide sequence: TGTGCCAGCACCCATACGTTTAACACTGAAGCTTTCTTT.